Listed below are T cell receptor beta chains from one sample, sequenced in a study of cytomegalovirus exposure and HLA in healthy donors. Using immunoSEQ multiplex PCR, the repertoire was profiled, and TCRdb retains in-frame clones only, with some absent. The profile shows some 180,000 clones, 76% of them singletons. The sample comprised PBMCs. Receptor source: a woman aged 30 to 39 in good health and CMV-seropositive. CDR3s include the opening cysteine and the closing phenylalanine or tryptophan. Each record gives: D gene, V gene, J gene, clone size, CDR3 protein, CDR3 DNA. D genes are given only for firm matches. Size is stated for part of the rows, as once, few or many counts, or as a class when the clone is expanded.

-	TRBV11-2	TRBJ2-7	-	CASSPDNYEQYF	TGTGCCAGCAGCCCGGACAACTACGAGCAGTACTTC
TRBD2	TRBV27	TRBJ2-7	-	CASSFAGGRYEQYF	TGTGCCAGCAGTTTTGCGGGAGGACGCTACGAGCAGTACTTC
-	TRBV9	TRBJ1-1	-	CASSVEEDSPYISNTEAFF	TGTGCCAGCAGCGTAGAGGAAGACTCCCCCTACATTTCCAACACTGAAGCTTTCTTT
-	TRBV11-3	TRBJ1-1	-	CASSSRQNTEAFF	TGTGCCAGCAGCTCCCGACAGAACACTGAAGCTTTCTTT
-	TRBV9	TRBJ1-2	-	CASSVEGVGTYGYTF	TGTGCCAGCAGCGTAGAGGGGGTAGGGACCTATGGCTACACCTTC
-	TRBV19	TRBJ1-5	-	CASSIGGLSVGQPQHF	TGTGCCAGTAGTATCGGGGGGCTTTCGGTCGGTCAGCCCCAGCATTTT
-	TRBV11-2	TRBJ2-5	-	CASSTGGRTQETQYF	TGTGCCAGCAGCACAGGAGGGCGGACCCAAGAGACCCAGTACTTC
-	TRBV9	TRBJ1-2	-	CASSVGEPIF	TGTGCCAGCAGCGTAGGAGAACCAATCTTC
TRBD1	TRBV18	TRBJ1-1	-	CASSPQAGGRSTEAFF	TGTGCCAGCTCACCGCAAGCAGGGGGCCGGTCCACTGAAGCTTTCTTT
-	TRBV5-1	TRBJ2-2	-	CASSLGGSLAGTGELFF	TGCGCCAGCAGCTTGGGAGGGTCCCTGGCCGGCACCGGGGAGCTGTTTTTT
TRBD1	TRBV4-2	TRBJ2-3	-	CASSQDPPGQGADTQYF	TGTGCCAGCAGCCAAGATCCCCCGGGACAGGGTGCAGATACGCAGTATTTT
TRBD1	TRBV27	TRBJ2-5	-	CASRARGFQETQYF	TGTGCCAGCAGGGCCAGGGGGTTTCAAGAGACCCAGTACTTC
-	TRBV7-3	TRBJ2-1	few	CASSLTVRGQQFF	TGTGCCAGCAGCTTAACAGTCCGGGGTCAACAGTTCTTC
TRBD1	TRBV4-2	TRBJ1-4	-	CASSQLDRGRTNEKLFF	TGTGCCAGCAGCCAGTTGGACAGGGGGCGGACTAATGAAAAACTGTTTTTT
-	TRBV21-1	TRBJ1-5	-	CASIGRAGLYRSNQPQHF	TGTGCCAGCATCGGCAGGGCTGGGTTATATCGCAGCAATCAGCCCCAGCATTTT
TRBD1	TRBV23-1	TRBJ1-2	few	CASSGRGLVNYGYTF	TGCGCCAGCAGCGGGAGGGGGCTTGTTAACTATGGCTACACCTTC